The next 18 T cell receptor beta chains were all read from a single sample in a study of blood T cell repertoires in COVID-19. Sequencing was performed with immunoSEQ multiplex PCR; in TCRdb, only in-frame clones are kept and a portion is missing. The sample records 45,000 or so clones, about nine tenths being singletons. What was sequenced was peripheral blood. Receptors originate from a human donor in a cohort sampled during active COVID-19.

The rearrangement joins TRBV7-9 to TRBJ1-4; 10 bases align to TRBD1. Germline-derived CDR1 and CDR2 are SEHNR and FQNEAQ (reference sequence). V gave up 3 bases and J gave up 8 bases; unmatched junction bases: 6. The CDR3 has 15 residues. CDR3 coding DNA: TGTGCCAGCAGCTTGCCGGGACAGGGGTGGGAAAAACTGTTTTTT. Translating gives CASSLPGQGWEKLFF. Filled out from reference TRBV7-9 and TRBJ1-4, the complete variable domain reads DTGVSQNPRHKITKRGQNVTFRCDPISEHNRLYWYRQTLGQGPEFLTYFQNEAQLEKSRLLSDRFSAERPKGSFSTLEIQRTEQGDSAMYLCASSLPGQGWEKLFFGSGTQLSVL.

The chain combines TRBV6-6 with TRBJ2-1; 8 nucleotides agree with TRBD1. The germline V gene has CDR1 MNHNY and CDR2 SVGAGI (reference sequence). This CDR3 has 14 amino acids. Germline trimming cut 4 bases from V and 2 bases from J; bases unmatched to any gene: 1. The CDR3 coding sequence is TGTGCCAGCAGTTCACAGGGGGCCTACAATGAGCAGTTCTTC. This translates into CASSSQGAYNEQFF.

Here the CDR3 reads CASRETGSSYGYTF. CDR3 DNA: TGTGCCAGCAGGGAAACAGGGTCGAGCTATGGCTACACCTTC. This chain uses TRBV7-8 with TRBJ1-2; a possible D gene is TRBD1 (6 bases). The germline V gene has CDR1 SGHVS and CDR2 FQNEAQ. The CDR3 contains 14 residues. Trimming pared 6 bases from V and 4 bases from J, leaving 15 bases between.

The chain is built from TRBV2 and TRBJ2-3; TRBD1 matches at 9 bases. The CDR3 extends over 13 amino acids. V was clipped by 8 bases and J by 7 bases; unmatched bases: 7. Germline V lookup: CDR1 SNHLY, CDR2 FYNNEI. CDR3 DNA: TGTGCCAGCCGGGACAGGGATCTACATACGCAGTATTTT. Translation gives CASRDRDLHTQYF. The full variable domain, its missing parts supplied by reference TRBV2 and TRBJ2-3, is EPEVTQTPSHQVTQMGQEVILRCVPISNHLYFYWYRQILGQKVEFLVSFYNNEISEKSEIFDDQFSVERPDGSNFTLKIRSTKLEDSAMYFCASRDRDLHTQYFGPGTRLTVL.

The CDR3 spells CASTPERGNEKLFF. The CDR3 DNA follows: TGCGCCAGCACCCCCGAAAGGGGGAATGAAAAACTGTTTTTT. This sequence joins TRBV5-1 and TRBJ1-4, with a possible D match to TRBD1 (6 bases). Germline lookup yields CDR1 SGHRS and CDR2 YFSETQ. CDR3 length: 14 residues. V dropped 6 bases and J dropped 5 bases, with 14 bases sitting between them.

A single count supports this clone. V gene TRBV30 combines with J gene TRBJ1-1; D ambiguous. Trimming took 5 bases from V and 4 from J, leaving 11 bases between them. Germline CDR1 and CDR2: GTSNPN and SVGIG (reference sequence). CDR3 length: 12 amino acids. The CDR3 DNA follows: TGTGCCTGGTTCCCCCGGGGCACTGAAGCTTTCTTT. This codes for CAWFPRGTEAFF.

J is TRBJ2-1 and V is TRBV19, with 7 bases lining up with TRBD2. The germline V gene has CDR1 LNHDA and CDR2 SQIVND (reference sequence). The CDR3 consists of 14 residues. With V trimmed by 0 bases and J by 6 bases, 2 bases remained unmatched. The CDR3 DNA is TGTGCCAGTAGTATAGAGGGGGGGGTCAATGAGCAGTTCTTC. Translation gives CASSIEGGVNEQFF.

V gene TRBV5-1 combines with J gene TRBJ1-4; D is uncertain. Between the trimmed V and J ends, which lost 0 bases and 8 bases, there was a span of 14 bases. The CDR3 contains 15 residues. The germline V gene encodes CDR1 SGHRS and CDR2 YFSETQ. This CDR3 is CASSLDGGSWEKLFF. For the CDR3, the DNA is TGCGCCAGCAGCTTGGACGGCGGCTCGTGGGAAAAACTGTTTTTT.

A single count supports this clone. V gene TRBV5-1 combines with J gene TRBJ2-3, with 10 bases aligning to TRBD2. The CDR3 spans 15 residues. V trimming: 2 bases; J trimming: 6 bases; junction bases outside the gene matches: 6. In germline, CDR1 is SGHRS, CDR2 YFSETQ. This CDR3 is CASSFSGGAPDTQYF. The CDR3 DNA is TGCGCCAGCAGCTTCAGCGGGGGGGCCCCGGATACGCAGTATTTT.

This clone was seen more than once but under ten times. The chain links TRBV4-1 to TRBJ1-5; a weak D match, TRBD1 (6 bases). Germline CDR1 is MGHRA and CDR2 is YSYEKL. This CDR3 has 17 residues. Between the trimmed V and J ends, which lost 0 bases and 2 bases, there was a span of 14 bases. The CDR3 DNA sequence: TGCGCCAGCAGCCAAGACTACAGGGAGAGCGGCAATCAGCCCCAGCATTTT. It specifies CASSQDYRESGNQPQHF.

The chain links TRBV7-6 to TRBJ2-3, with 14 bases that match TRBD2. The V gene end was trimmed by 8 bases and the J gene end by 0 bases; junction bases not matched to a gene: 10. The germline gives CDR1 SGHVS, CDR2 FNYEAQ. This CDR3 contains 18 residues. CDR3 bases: TGTGCCAGCTTAAGAGGGACTAGCGGGGGCCATAGCACAGATACGCAGTATTTT. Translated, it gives CASLRGTSGGHSTDTQYF.

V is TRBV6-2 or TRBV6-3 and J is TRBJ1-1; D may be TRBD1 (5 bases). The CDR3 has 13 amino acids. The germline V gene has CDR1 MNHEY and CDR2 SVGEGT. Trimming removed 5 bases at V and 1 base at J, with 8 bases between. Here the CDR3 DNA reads TGTGCCAGCAGTCCCACAGGGAACACTGAAGCTTTCTTT. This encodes CASSPTGNTEAFF.

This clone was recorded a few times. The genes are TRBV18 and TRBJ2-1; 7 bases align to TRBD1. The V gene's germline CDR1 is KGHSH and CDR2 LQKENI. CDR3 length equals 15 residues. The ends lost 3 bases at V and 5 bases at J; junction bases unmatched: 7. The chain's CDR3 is CASSPDRVRNNEQFF. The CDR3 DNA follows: TGTGCCAGCTCACCCGACAGGGTCCGGAACAATGAGCAGTTCTTC.

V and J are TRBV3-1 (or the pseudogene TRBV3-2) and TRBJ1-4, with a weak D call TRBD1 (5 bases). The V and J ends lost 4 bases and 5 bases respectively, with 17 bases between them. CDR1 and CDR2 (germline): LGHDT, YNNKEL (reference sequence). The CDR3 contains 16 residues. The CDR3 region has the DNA TGTGCCAGCAGCCTAGCCCAAGACAGCCCCAATGAAAAACTGTTTTTT. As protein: CASSLAQDSPNEKLFF.

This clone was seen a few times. CDR3 sequence reads: CAWSPTGIYGYTF. The CDR3, as DNA: TGTGCCTGGAGTCCTACAGGGATATATGGCTACACCTTC. The rearrangement joins TRBV30 to TRBJ1-2, with a weak D call TRBD1 (6 bases). V gave up 2 bases and J gave up 5 bases, with 12 bases separating them. The CDR3 is made up of 13 amino acids. Per the germline V gene, CDR1 is GTSNPN and CDR2 is SVGIG (reference sequence).

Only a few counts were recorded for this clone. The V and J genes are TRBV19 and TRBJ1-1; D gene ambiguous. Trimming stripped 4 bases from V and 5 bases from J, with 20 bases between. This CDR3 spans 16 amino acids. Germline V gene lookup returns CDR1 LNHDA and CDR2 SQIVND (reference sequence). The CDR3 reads CASSTDRIRGGTEAFF. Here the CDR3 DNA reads TGTGCCAGTAGTACAGACCGTATCAGAGGAGGAACTGAAGCTTTCTTT. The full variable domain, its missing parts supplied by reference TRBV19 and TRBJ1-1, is DGGITQSPKYLFRKEGQNVTLSCEQNLNHDAMYWYRQDPGQGLRLIYYSQIVNDFQKGDIAEGYSVSREKKESFPLTVTSAQKNPTAFYLCASSTDRIRGGTEAFFGQGTRLTVV.

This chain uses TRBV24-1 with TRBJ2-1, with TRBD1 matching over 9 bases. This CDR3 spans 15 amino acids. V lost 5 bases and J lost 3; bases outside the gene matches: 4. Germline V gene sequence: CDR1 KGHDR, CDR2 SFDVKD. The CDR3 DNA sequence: TGTGCCACCAGTGCCGCGGGACAGGGCTACAATGAGCAGTTCTTC. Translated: CATSAAGQGYNEQFF.

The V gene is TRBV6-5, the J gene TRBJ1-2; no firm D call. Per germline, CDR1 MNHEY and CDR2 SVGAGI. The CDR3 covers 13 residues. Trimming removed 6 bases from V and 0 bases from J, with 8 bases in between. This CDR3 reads CASSVTANYGYTF. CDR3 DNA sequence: TGTGCCAGCAGCGTTACGGCTAACTATGGCTACACCTTC.